This TCR beta chain originates from a study of monozygotic twins with inflammatory bowel disease. Findings and caveats of the study: Varying immunosuppressive regimens may have increased patient repertoire variability. Limited statistical power may explain no repertoire similarity difference between concordant and discordant twins.

The CDR3 is made up of 16 amino acids. In germline, CDR1 is SGHTA, CDR2 FQGNSA. Template switching was used to attach UMIs, which incorporated a 6-nucleotide sample barcode. Each CDR3 protein gets one entry in TCRdb, which reprocessed the 5' RACE reads and gives no DNA. This sample contains about 350,000 distinct CDR3 sequences. With regard to this clonotype: Its antigen is as yet unknown.

The chain joins TRBV7-2 to TRBJ2-6. The TCR originated in a human donor with ulcerative colitis or Crohn's disease, or a healthy co-twin of an affected twin (not recorded which). The sample comprised blood. Here the CDR3 reads CASSLSQKAGANVLTF. The entire variable domain, with the rest obtained from reference TRBV7-2 and TRBJ2-6, is as follows: GAGVSQSPSNKVTEKGKDVELRCDPISGHTALYWYRQSLGQGLEFLIYFQGNSAPDKSGLPSDRFSAERTGGSVSTLTIQRTQQEDSAVYLCASSLSQKAGANVLTFGAGSRLTVL.